This entry describes one TCR beta chain. The data were taken from a study of control samples from healthy donors and cancer patients. V was clipped by 0 bases and J by 5 bases, with 4 bases between them. The CDR3 is 12 residues long. CDR1 is SGHRS and CDR2 is YFSETQ in the germline V gene. Using immunoSEQ multiplex PCR, the repertoire was profiled, and TCRdb retains in-frame clones only, with some absent. The profile shows 90,000 to 110,000 clones, 83% of them singletons. The V call is TRBV5-1, the J call TRBJ2-3, with unresolved D. Sequencing was performed on blood. This receptor was identified in a woman in her forties or fifties in good health. This CDR3 is CASSLALDTQYF. The DNA for the CDR3 is TGCGCCAGCAGCTTGGCCCTAGATACGCAGTATTTT.